Each of the 6 T cell receptor beta chains below was sequenced from the same sample in a study of blood T cells in healthy people across ages. PCR was performed a second time for about 7 to 11 cycles using a sample-barcoded 5' primer and a J-beta primer mix. MiXCR was run by TCRdb on the 5' RACE reads, yielding one entry per CDR3 protein. The data show some 730,000 distinct CDR3 sequences, about a fifth seen once. The sample comprised blood. Receptor source: a man in his 70s in good health.

The gene calls are TRBV5-4 and TRBJ2-6; D may correspond to TRBD1 or TRBD2 (5 bases each). V was pared by 5 bases and J by 4 bases, with 19 bases between. This CDR3 region has 17 residues. CDR1 is SGHNT, CDR2 YYREEE, per germline (reference sequence). In DNA, the CDR3 is TGTGCCAGCAGTGTTATGCCATTGGGACCAGGGGCCAACGTCCTGACTTTC. Amino acids: CASSVMPLGPGANVLTF.

This clonotype has only a few counts. V gene TRBV28 combines with J gene TRBJ2-3, with TRBD2 as a possible D gene (5 bases). CDR1 and CDR2 (germline): MDHEN, SYDVKM. The CDR3 sequence is 13 residues long. Trimming took off 3 bases at V and 4 bases at J, with 8 bases between the two ends. The CDR3 bases are TGTGCCAGCAGTTTGATGAGGGCAGATACGCAGTATTTT. It codes for CASSLMRADTQYF.

The chain recombines TRBV12-5 with TRBJ2-1; 7 nucleotides align to TRBD2. The DNA end is more similar to TRBJ2-7, so the J call may be wrong. CDR3 length: 14 residues. Germline V gene sequence: CDR1 LGHNT, CDR2 FRNRAP. CDR3 region: CASGLGTSVNEQYV. CDR3 coding DNA: TGTGCTAGTGGTTTGGGGACTAGTGTAAACGAGCAGTACGTC.

This clonotype was seen many times. The chain has TRBV4-1 and TRBJ2-3; D remains unclear. Trimming removed 6 bases at V and 5 bases at J, with 18 bases between. CDR1 and CDR2 (germline): MGHRA, YSYEKL. This CDR3 has 15 residues. CDR3 nucleotides: TGCGCCAGCAGTGACTCCTTGCGATCCTTAGATACGCAGTATTTT. Its protein product is CASSDSLRSLDTQYF.

There are a few counts of this clonotype. The J gene is TRBJ1-1, the V gene TRBV12-3 or TRBV12-4; D gene ambiguous. The length of the CDR3 is 15 residues. Trimming removed 6 bases at V and 8 bases at J, with 22 bases between. CDR3 nucleotides: TGTGCCAGCAGCCCCGCGGTCACCGGTAGCTTGGAAGCTTTCTTT. Residues: CASSPAVTGSLEAFF.

The chain joins TRBV4-1 to TRBJ2-5; 10 bases agree with TRBD1. The CDR3 has 15 amino acids. J gave up 5 bases and V 4 bases, and 7 bases lay outside the gene matches. Germline V gives CDR1 MGHRA, CDR2 YSYEKL. In DNA form, the CDR3 reads TGCGCCAGCAGCCCCGGGACAGGGGTGTTTGAGACCCAGTACTTC. Translated: CASSPGTGVFETQYF.